This entry lists 8 T cell receptor beta chains sequenced from one sample in a study of early T cells in non-severe SARS-CoV-2 infection (dated by TCRdb to about 2021). Receptor libraries were prepared by 5' RACE. Sequencing relied on a NextSeq 500. TCRdb itself trimmed the public reads at Q25 with fastp, ran MiXCR and retained productive beta chains. Rows merge per CDR3 protein into single entries with the most common DNA and genes. Across this sample there are about 76,000 distinct CDR3 sequences, with 15% to 17% seen only once. About 12% of the sample belongs to the ten largest clones. Sequencing was performed on whole blood. The receptors derive from an adult who was a healthcare worker with PCR-confirmed SARS-CoV-2 infection or an uninfected control (not recorded which).

This clonotype was seen many times. The chain employs TRBV7-3 and TRBJ1-2; no clear D gene. V dropped 5 bases and J dropped 7 bases, with 17 bases sitting between them. The CDR3 runs 14 residues. Germline CDR1 is SGHTA and CDR2 is FQGTGA. The DNA for the CDR3 is TGTGCCAGCAGCCCAGACGGGCCCAGTAGTGGCTACACCTTC. It is translated as CASSPDGPSSGYTF.

A few counts support this clonotype. The CDR3 coding sequence is TGTGCCAGCAGCGACAGCGGGGCACGCACAGATACGCAGTATTTT. Its translation is CASSDSGARTDTQYF. The J gene is TRBJ2-3, the V gene TRBV28, with 7 bases fitting TRBD2. Germline loops: CDR1 MDHEN, CDR2 SYDVKM. This CDR3 contains 15 residues. J gave up 1 base and V 6 bases, and 7 bases lay outside the gene matches.

The V gene is TRBV29-1, the J gene TRBJ1-2; no clear D gene. Trimming took 3 bases from V and 8 from J, leaving 16 bases between them. Germline-derived CDR1 and CDR2 are SQVTM and ANQGSEA. This CDR3 has 13 residues. The DNA of the CDR3 is TGCAGCGTTGAGCCCAAGGGTTTTACAGGCTACACCTTC. Its protein is CSVEPKGFTGYTF.

The V and J genes are TRBV10-2 and TRBJ1-4, with 7 bases fitting TRBD1. CDR1 and CDR2 from the germline V gene are WSHSY and SAAADI. V was pared by 6 bases and J by 8 bases, with 12 bases of the junction left unmatched. The length of the CDR3 is 15 residues. The CDR3 protein is CASRSQRQGGEKLFF. The CDR3 nucleotides are TGCGCCAGCAGATCCCAGCGACAGGGCGGGGAAAAACTGTTTTTT.

This clonotype has more than one count but fewer than ten. V and J are TRBV28 and TRBJ2-7; TRBD1 is a possible D gene (6 bases). The CDR3 has 12 residues. Trimming removed 10 bases from V and 2 bases from J, with 12 bases in between. Per the germline V gene, CDR1 is MDHEN and CDR2 is SYDVKM. The DNA for the CDR3 is TGTGCCACTGGGACACCTGCCTACGAGCAGTACTTC. It is translated as CATGTPAYEQYF.

Only a few counts were recorded for this clonotype. The chain is built from TRBV11-3 and TRBJ2-7, with 8 nucleotides matching TRBD1. Unmatched junction bases numbered 5, after V lost 4 bases and J lost 3 bases. Germline assignment: CDR1 SGHNT and CDR2 YENEEA. The CDR3 spans 14 residues. The CDR3 loop is CASSSTGQGYEQYF. CDR3 nucleotide sequence: TGTGCCAGCAGCTCTACCGGACAGGGCTACGAGCAGTACTTC.

The genes are TRBV2 and TRBJ2-5; D might be TRBD1 or TRBD2, each matching 5 bases. V dropped 4 bases and J dropped 5 bases, with 14 bases sitting between them. The CDR3 consists of 14 residues. The V gene's germline CDR1 is SNHLY and CDR2 FYNNEI. CDR3 protein: CASSGDLHIETQYF. The CDR3 nucleotides are TGTGCCAGCAGTGGGGACCTTCACATCGAGACCCAGTACTTC.

This clonotype was recorded many times. The gene calls are TRBV20-1 and TRBJ2-3; 8 bases map to TRBD1. The CDR3 has 14 residues. Germline CDR1 DFQATT, CDR2 SNEGSKA (reference sequence). J lost 3 bases, V lost 7 bases, and 9 bases had no gene match. Written as DNA, the CDR3 is TGCAGTGTCCCGGACAGGGCCAAAACAGATACGCAGTATTTT. Its translation is CSVPDRAKTDTQYF.